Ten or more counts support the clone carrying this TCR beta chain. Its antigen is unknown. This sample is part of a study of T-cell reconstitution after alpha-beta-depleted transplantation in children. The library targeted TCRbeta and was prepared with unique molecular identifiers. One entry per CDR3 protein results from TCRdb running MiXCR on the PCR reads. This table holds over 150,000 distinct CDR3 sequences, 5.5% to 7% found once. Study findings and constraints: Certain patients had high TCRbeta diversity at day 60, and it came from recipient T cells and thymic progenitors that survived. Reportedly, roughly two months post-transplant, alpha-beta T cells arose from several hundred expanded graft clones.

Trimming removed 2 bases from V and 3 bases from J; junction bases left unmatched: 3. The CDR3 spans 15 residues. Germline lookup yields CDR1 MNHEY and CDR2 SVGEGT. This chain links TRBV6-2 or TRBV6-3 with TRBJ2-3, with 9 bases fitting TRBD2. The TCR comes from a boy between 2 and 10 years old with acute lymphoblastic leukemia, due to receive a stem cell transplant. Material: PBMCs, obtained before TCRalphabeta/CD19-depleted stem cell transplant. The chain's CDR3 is CASSYRGGETDTQYF. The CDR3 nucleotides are TGTGCCAGCAGTTACCGCGGGGGGGAGACAGATACGCAGTATTTT.